This T cell receptor beta chain was retrieved from a study of blood T cell repertoires in COVID-19. As for the study in general: Samples came from the United States, Italy and Spain, spanning acute and convalescent COVID-19. PBMCs, B-cell-depleted T cells, or T cells provided the cDNA or gDNA that made up the material.

The V and J ends lost 7 bases and 3 bases, in that order; junction bases with no gene match: 9. The CDR3 is 15 amino acids. From germline, CDR1 is SNHLY and CDR2 FYNNEI. Original processing methods: Nucleated cell counts were estimated from reference gene primer amplification. TCRdb keeps only in-frame clones here, not all; method: immunoSEQ multiplex PCR. D and trimming come from the DNA, and the V and J calls and clone size come from that table. The sample lists under 350,000 clones; around 87% were seen once. The rearrangement uses TRBV2 and TRBJ2-1, with 7 positions matching TRBD2. The clonotype was recovered from an older man with acute or convalescent COVID-19. Input material: peripheral blood. The DNA of the CDR3 is TGTGCCAGCAAGATAACAGCGGGAATCTACAATGAGCAGTTCTTC. Translated, it gives CASKITAGIYNEQFF.